The 30 T cell receptor beta chains presented below share a single source sample, sequenced in a study of T cells expressing NK-cell markers. For each CDR3 protein, TCRdb gives one entry from its re-call of the 5' RACE reads, without DNA. This table holds a few hundred thousand distinct CDR3 sequences. Sequenced material: blood T cells: a sorted CD56 or NKG2C T cell subset, CD4+ or CD8+ T cells, or bulk PBMC T cells (not recorded which). The receptors here all came from a young man in good health.

The CDR3: CASSPRLAGQVYEQYF. The J gene is TRBJ2-7, the V gene TRBV7-9; no DNA is available, so the TRBD2 call from TCRdb remains unchecked. The CDR3 spans 16 residues. Germline lookup yields CDR1 SEHNR and CDR2 FQNEAQ (reference sequence).

The chain couples TRBV12-3 or TRBV12-4 to TRBJ1-6. CDR3 length: 15 amino acids. CDR3 amino acids: CASSFYRNYNSPLHF.

The rearrangement uses TRBV10-3 and TRBJ1-6; TCRdb selects TRBD1, and the lack of DNA leaves this call unchecked. The germline gives CDR1 ENHRY, CDR2 SYGVKD. The CDR3 sequence is 13 residues long. CDR3 in amino acids: CAISGTDNSPLHF.

The chain links TRBV24-1 to TRBJ1-4; TCRdb gives TRBD1 as the D gene, but with no DNA this cannot be confirmed. This CDR3 has 13 amino acids. Germline assignment: CDR1 KGHDR and CDR2 SFDVKD. Here the CDR3 reads CATSDLDRGKLFF.

The V and J genes are TRBV5-4 and TRBJ2-3; the D call from TCRdb, TRBD2, cannot be confirmed without DNA. The CDR3 runs 16 residues. The germline gives CDR1 SGHNT, CDR2 YYREEE (reference sequence). This chain's CDR3 is CASSLPFGPQPDTQYF.

The V call is TRBV20-1, the J call TRBJ2-3. This CDR3 contains 13 residues. Germline CDR1 DFQATT, CDR2 SNEGSKA (reference sequence). CDR3: CSASVSSPDTQYF.

The chain is built from TRBV7-3 and TRBJ2-1; TCRdb's D call, TRBD2, is unchecked because there is no DNA. Germline V lookup: CDR1 SGHTA, CDR2 FQGTGA. The CDR3 runs to 14 residues. The CDR3 sequence is CASTRGGRDNEQFF.

The rearrangement joins TRBV5-1 to TRBJ2-5; TCRdb's D gene call, TRBD2, goes unchecked for lack of DNA. Germline assignment: CDR1 SGHRS and CDR2 YFSETQ. The CDR3 contains 17 residues. CDR3 protein: CASSLATLAGVGETQYF.

V usage is TRBV20-1 and J usage is TRBJ2-5; TCRdb's D call of TRBD2 is untestable without DNA. Germline CDR1 is DFQATT and CDR2 is SNEGSKA (reference sequence). The CDR3 runs to 14 residues. Here the CDR3 reads CSARVGTRKETQYF.

V is TRBV7-3 and J is TRBJ2-3; TCRdb calls TRBD1, which cannot be checked without DNA. The CDR3 totals 17 residues. The germline V gene encodes CDR1 SGHTA and CDR2 FQGTGA. The CDR3 sequence: CASSSRPGTVSTDTQYF.

The chain joins TRBV5-1 to TRBJ1-6. This CDR3 comprises 12 residues. Germline lookup yields CDR1 SGHRS and CDR2 YFSETQ. Here the CDR3 reads CASSFESGPLHF.

V usage is TRBV5-5 and J usage is TRBJ2-1; TCRdb indicates TRBD1, and absent DNA this call remains unverified. The germline CDR1 and CDR2 sequences are SGHKS and YYEKEE (reference sequence). CDR3 length: 14 amino acids. CDR3 residues: CASSDGQSYNEQFF. The variable domain in full, with the rest retrieved from reference TRBV5-5 and TRBJ2-1, is DAGVTQSPTHLIKTRGQQVTLRCSPISGHKSVSWYQQVLGQGPQFIFQYYEKEERGRGNFPDRFSARQFPNYSSELNVNALLLGDSALYLCASSDGQSYNEQFFGPGTRLTVL.

The chain is built from TRBV29-1 and TRBJ1-1; TCRdb selects TRBD1, and the lack of DNA leaves this call unchecked. CDR1 and CDR2 (germline): SQVTM, ANQGSEA. This CDR3 region has 14 residues. CDR3 sequence: CSVEPSAGGTEAFF.

The CDR3: CSARSQVKSGANVLTF. The chain links TRBV20-1 to TRBJ2-6; TCRdb reports TRBD1, a call that lacks DNA to check it against. Germline values: CDR1 DFQATT, CDR2 SNEGSKA (reference sequence). The CDR3 runs to 16 residues.

The chain uses TRBV20-1 and TRBJ2-5; TCRdb's assignment of TRBD2 cannot be checked, as there is no DNA. This CDR3 has 13 amino acids. Germline V gene sequence: CDR1 DFQATT, CDR2 SNEGSKA (reference sequence). The CDR3: CSATAAAQETQYF.

The chain has TRBV12-3 or TRBV12-4 and TRBJ1-1; with no DNA, the TCRdb D assignment of TRBD1 cannot be verified. There are 16 residues in the CDR3. The CDR3 spells CASSSGVQTENTEAFF.

This chain joins TRBV7-9 and TRBJ2-4; TCRdb gives TRBD2 as the D gene, but with no DNA this cannot be confirmed. CDR1 is SEHNR and CDR2 is FQNEAQ in the germline V gene (reference sequence). The CDR3 covers 14 residues. CDR3 in amino acids: CASSLRDSGDIQYF.

V usage is TRBV11-2 and J usage is TRBJ2-2; as DNA is missing, the TRBD1 call by TCRdb cannot be tested. The CDR3 has 17 residues. From germline, CDR1 is SGHAT and CDR2 FQNNGV. The CDR3 is CASSLVGTRNNTGELFF.

The chain carries TRBV4-2 and TRBJ1-4. The CDR3 has 16 residues. Looked up from germline, CDR1 is LGHNA and CDR2 is YNFKEQ. The CDR3 region is CASSQEAGRRFEKLFF.

The V and J genes are TRBV27 and TRBJ1-2. Germline assignment: CDR1 MNHEY and CDR2 SMNVEV (reference sequence). This CDR3 region has 14 residues. This CDR3 is CASSLLSGSYGYTF.

The chain links TRBV20-1 to TRBJ2-1; without DNA, the TCRdb call of TRBD1 cannot be checked. The CDR3 has 17 residues. Germline V gene sequence: CDR1 DFQATT, CDR2 SNEGSKA (reference sequence). The CDR3: CSAQAPWRAETLNEQFF.

V and J are TRBV7-8 and TRBJ1-5. CDR3 length: 17 amino acids. Germline CDR1 is SGHVS and CDR2 is FQNEAQ. This CDR3 reads CASSLVMDVTSNQPQHF.

V and J are TRBV25-1 and TRBJ2-2. This CDR3 is built from 15 residues. Germline CDR1 is MGHDK and CDR2 is SYGVNS. CDR3 amino acids: CASSEFIGDHRELFF. Full variable domain (remainder filled in from reference TRBV25-1 and TRBJ2-2): EADIYQTPRYLVIGTGKKITLECSQTMGHDKMYWYQQDPGMELHLIHYSYGVNSTEKGDLSSESTVSRIRTEHFPLTLESARPSHTSQYLCASSEFIGDHRELFFGEGSRLTVL.

The chain couples TRBV5-5 to TRBJ1-4; the TCRdb D gene call, TRBD1, has no DNA to confirm it. Germline V gene sequence: CDR1 SGHKS, CDR2 YYEKEE (reference sequence). The CDR3 is made up of 14 amino acids. The CDR3 sequence is CASSFVQGSEKLFF.

The chain couples TRBV6-2 or TRBV6-3 to TRBJ2-1; the D call of TRBD2 rests on TCRdb alone, since no DNA is present to check it. The CDR3 has 12 amino acids. Germline CDR1 is MNHEY and CDR2 is SVGEGT. The CDR3 sequence is CASSPPGAGGFF.

The genes are TRBV27 and TRBJ2-7; TCRdb's D call of TRBD1 is untestable without DNA. This CDR3 spans 13 amino acids. Germline V CDR1 and CDR2: MNHEY, SMNVEV (reference sequence). CDR3 loop: CASSRGLTNEQYF.

The J gene is TRBJ2-1, the V gene TRBV30; the D call of TRBD1 rests on TCRdb alone, since no DNA is present to check it. The length of the CDR3 is 13 residues. CDR1 GTSNPN and CDR2 SVGIG come from the germline V gene (reference sequence). The CDR3 sequence: CAWGWDSYNEQFF.

V gene TRBV12-3 or TRBV12-4 combines with J gene TRBJ2-1. The CDR3 extends over 16 amino acids. The CDR3 spells CASTPREVDSYNEQFF.

The chain uses TRBV5-1 and TRBJ2-1. The CDR3 is 15 residues long. Germline lookup yields CDR1 SGHRS and CDR2 YFSETQ. This chain's CDR3 is CASSLSADSYNEQFF.

V usage is TRBV10-3 and J usage is TRBJ2-5; TCRdb returns TRBD1, unconfirmable since there is no DNA. Germline V lookup: CDR1 ENHRY, CDR2 SYGVKD. The CDR3 is 14 amino acids. The CDR3 reads CATSPGPYQETQYF.